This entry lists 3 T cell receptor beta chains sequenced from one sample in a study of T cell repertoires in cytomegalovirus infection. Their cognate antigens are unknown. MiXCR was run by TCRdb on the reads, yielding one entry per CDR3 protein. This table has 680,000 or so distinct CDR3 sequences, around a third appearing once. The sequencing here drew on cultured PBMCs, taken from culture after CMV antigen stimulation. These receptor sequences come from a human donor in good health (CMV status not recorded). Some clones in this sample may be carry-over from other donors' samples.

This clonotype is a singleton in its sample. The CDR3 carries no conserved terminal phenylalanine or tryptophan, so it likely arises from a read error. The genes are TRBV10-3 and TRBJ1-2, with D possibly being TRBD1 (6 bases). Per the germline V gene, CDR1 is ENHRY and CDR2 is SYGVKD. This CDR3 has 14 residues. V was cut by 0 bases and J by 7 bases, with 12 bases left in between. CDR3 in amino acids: CAISESWGARGYTV. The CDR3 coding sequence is TGTGCCATCAGTGAGTCGTGGGGGGCACGTGGCTACACCGTC.

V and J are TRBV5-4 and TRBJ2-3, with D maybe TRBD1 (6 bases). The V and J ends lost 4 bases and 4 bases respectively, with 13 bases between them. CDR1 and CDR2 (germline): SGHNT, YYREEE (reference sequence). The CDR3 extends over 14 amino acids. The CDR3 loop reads CASSPDRTSDTQYF. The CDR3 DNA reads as TGTGCCAGCAGCCCCGACAGGACCTCAGATACGCAGTATTTT.

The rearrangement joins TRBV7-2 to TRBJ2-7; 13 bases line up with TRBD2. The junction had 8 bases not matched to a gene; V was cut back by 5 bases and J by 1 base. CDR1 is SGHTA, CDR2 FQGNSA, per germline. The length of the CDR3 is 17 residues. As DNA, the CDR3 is TGTGCCAGCAGCCTCTGGACTAGCGGGAGAGTATCCTACGAGCAGTACTTC. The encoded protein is CASSLWTSGRVSYEQYF.